Presented here are 25 T cell receptor beta chains from one specimen sequenced in a study of shared T cell receptors in the human thymus. The assay was immunoSEQ multiplex PCR, and TCRdb's table has in-frame clones only and misses some. The sample shows about 710,000 clones, about 87% of them seen only once. The same data also went into a second study, on human thymus T cells.

Sequencing input: thymocytes. These receptors were collected from a boy in the first two years of life with a congenital heart defect.

The rearrangement joins TRBV28 to TRBJ1-1, with 7 bases identical to TRBD1. Unmatched junction bases numbered 21, after V lost 4 bases and J lost 13 bases. The CDR3 runs to 16 residues. Germline CDR1 is MDHEN and CDR2 is SYDVKM. DNA for the CDR3: TGTGCCAGCAGTTGGGGCCCAAAAGGGACAGTGCCATCGGTTTTCTTT. It encodes CASSWGPKGTVPSVFF. Full variable domain (rest looked up from reference TRBV28 and TRBJ1-1): DVKVTQSSRYLVKRTGEKVFLECVQDMDHENMFWYRQDPGLGLRLIYFSYDVKMKEKGDIPEGYSVSREKKERFSLILESASTNQTSMYLCASSWGPKGTVPSVFFGQGTRLTVV.

The chain employs TRBV11-2 and TRBJ2-7, with D possibly matching TRBD2 (5 bases). CDR1 and CDR2 from the germline V gene are SGHAT and FQNNGV. CDR3 size: 16 residues. The V and J ends lost 4 bases and 2 bases respectively, with 18 bases between them. CDR3 region: CASSSFGGFRPYEQYF. The CDR3 DNA is TGTGCCAGCAGCTCCTTTGGAGGTTTTCGACCCTACGAGCAGTACTTC.

V gene TRBV7-6 combines with J gene TRBJ2-5; 13 bases map to TRBD2. This CDR3 spans 17 amino acids. The ends lost 0 bases at V and 5 bases at J; junction bases unmatched: 6. The V gene's germline CDR1 is SGHVS and CDR2 FNYEAQ. The CDR3 nucleotides read TGTGCCAGCAGCTTAGCCGAACTAGCGGGGGGGGATGAGACCCAGTACTTC. Its protein is CASSLAELAGGDETQYF.

The rearrangement uses TRBV29-1 and TRBJ2-5, with 13 bases that match TRBD2. Germline CDR1 SQVTM, CDR2 ANQGSEA. The CDR3 spans 14 residues. V was clipped by 6 bases and J by 0 bases; unmatched bases: 1. The CDR3 sequence is CSVGTSGNQETQYF. The CDR3 bases are TGCAGCGTCGGGACTAGCGGGAACCAAGAGACCCAGTACTTC.

The chain combines TRBV30 with TRBJ2-6; D not resolved. Germline CDR1 GTSNPN, CDR2 SVGIG (reference sequence). This CDR3 is built from 14 residues. Deletions cut 4 bases from V and 2 bases from J, with 9 bases between. CDR3 DNA sequence: TGTGCCTGGACCAAGAGTACTGGGGCCAACGTCCTGACTTTC. It is translated as CAWTKSTGANVLTF.

The chain carries TRBV19 and TRBJ2-5; D possibly corresponds to TRBD1 (6 bases). This CDR3 has 16 amino acids. Germline loops: CDR1 LNHDA, CDR2 SQIVND (reference sequence). The V gene lost 6 bases and the J gene lost 2 bases, with 19 bases spanning the gap. CDR3 region: CASSQHARGQQETQYF. For the CDR3, the DNA is TGTGCCAGTAGCCAACACGCCAGGGGCCAACAAGAGACCCAGTACTTC.

The chain carries TRBV30 and TRBJ2-1, with D hard to call. V was shortened by 2 bases and J by 4 bases, with 9 bases between the two germline ends. Germline assignment: CDR1 GTSNPN and CDR2 SVGIG (reference sequence). The CDR3 runs 13 residues. The CDR3 DNA follows: TGTGCCTGGAGTCCGTTGGCATACAATGAGCAGTTCTTC. Amino acid sequence: CAWSPLAYNEQFF. The full variable domain, with the rest looked up from reference TRBV30 and TRBJ2-1, is SQTIHQWPATLVQPVGSPLSLECTVEGTSNPNLYWYRQAAGRGLQLLFYSVGIGQISSEVPQNLSASRPQDRQFILSSKKLLLSDSGFYLCAWSPLAYNEQFFGPGTRLTVL.

This chain uses TRBV5-6 with TRBJ1-2; 12 positions agree with TRBD1. This CDR3 is 14 amino acids long. V was clipped by 4 bases and J by 8 bases; unmatched bases: 6. CDR1 SGHDT and CDR2 YYEEEE come from the germline V gene. The chain's CDR3 is CASSRRDRGQGYTF. CDR3 nucleotide sequence: TGTGCCAGCAGCCGCCGGGACAGGGGGCAAGGCTACACCTTC.

The chain links TRBV18 to TRBJ2-2; D unresolved. The germline V gene has CDR1 KGHSH and CDR2 LQKENI. This CDR3 is 16 amino acids long. Trimming stripped 4 bases from V and 6 bases from J, with 18 bases between. The CDR3 DNA follows: TGTGCCAGCTCACAAGCGTCCTTCCCGAGTGCCGGGGAGCTGTTTTTT. Protein: CASSQASFPSAGELFF. Full variable domain (outside the CDR3, taken from reference TRBV18 and TRBJ2-2): NAGVMQNPRHLVRRRGQEARLRCSPMKGHSHVYWYRQLPEEGLKFMVYLQKENIIDESGMPKERFSAEFPKEGPSILRIQQVVRGDSAAYFCASSQASFPSAGELFFGEGSRLTVL.

The chain carries TRBV15 and TRBJ2-6, with TRBD1 as a possible D gene (6 bases). The CDR3 contains 17 residues. V was clipped by 5 bases and J by 0 bases, with 14 bases between them. CDR1 is LNHNV and CDR2 is YYDKDF in the germline V gene (reference sequence). As DNA, the CDR3 is TGTGCCACCAGCCCTCGAGACAGGCTCTCTGGGGCCAACGTCCTGACTTTC. Translating gives CATSPRDRLSGANVLTF.

On this clone itself: This sample also contains other DNA sequences that code for the same CDR3. The chain couples TRBV4-1 to TRBJ2-7; TRBD1 agrees at 8 bases. The CDR3 has 14 residues. Germline-derived CDR1 and CDR2 are MGHRA and YSYEKL. Unmatched junction bases numbered 6, after V lost 4 bases and J lost 4 bases. This CDR3 reads CASSRGQGVYEQYF. The CDR3, as DNA: TGCGCCAGCAGCCGCGGACAGGGTGTATACGAGCAGTACTTC.

The CDR3 region has the DNA TGTGCCAGCAGTCCCCCAGGGTTTGGGATCTCCTACGAGCAGTACTTC. It specifies CASSPPGFGISYEQYF. The rearrangement links TRBV28 to TRBJ2-7, with D perhaps TRBD1 (5 bases). The CDR3 covers 16 residues. V was cut by 5 bases and J by 0 bases, with 17 bases left in between. Germline V CDR1 and CDR2: MDHEN, SYDVKM.

This clone was observed once. The chain is built from TRBV29-1 and TRBJ2-3; possible D gene TRBD2, 6 bases. The CDR3 contains 12 residues. Germline lookup yields CDR1 SQVTM and CDR2 ANQGSEA. Trimming left V 8 bases short and J 3 bases short, with 12 bases between. CDR3 residues: CSSPGATDTQYF. Here the CDR3 DNA reads TGCAGCTCACCGGGAGCGACAGATACGCAGTATTTT.

This CDR3 is CASSRKLHSYEQYF. CDR3 DNA: TGTGCCAGCAGCCGGAAACTACACTCCTACGAGCAGTACTTC. This sequence joins TRBV4-2 and TRBJ2-7; D remains ambiguous. Per germline, CDR1 LGHNA and CDR2 YNFKEQ. Trimming shortened V by 4 bases and J by 0 bases, and 10 bases separated the two germline ends. The CDR3 has 14 residues.

This chain joins TRBV7-9 and TRBJ1-1, with D unclear. Germline-derived CDR1 and CDR2 are SEHNR and FQNEAQ (reference sequence). The CDR3 extends over 16 amino acids. The V gene lost 4 bases and the J gene lost 3 bases, with 18 bases spanning the gap. The CDR3 nucleotides read TGTGCCAGCAGCTCCCCACCCACAGCTCAGGACACTGAAGCTTTCTTT. This encodes CASSSPPTAQDTEAFF.

CDR3: CASRLHYGTSGSRSYNEQFF. The CDR3 bases are TGTGCCAGCAGACTACACTACGGGACTAGCGGGAGCCGCTCCTACAATGAGCAGTTCTTC. The V gene is TRBV27, the J gene TRBJ2-1, with 14 bases that match TRBD2. The V gene end was trimmed by 6 bases and the J gene end by 0 bases; junction bases not matched to a gene: 13. The V gene's germline CDR1 is MNHEY and CDR2 SMNVEV (reference sequence). This CDR3 is built from 20 residues.

The V call is TRBV27, the J call TRBJ2-1, with TRBD2 identical over 9 bases. Germline-derived CDR1 and CDR2 are MNHEY and SMNVEV (reference sequence). V was pared by 0 bases and J by 0 bases, with 0 bases of the junction left unmatched. The length of the CDR3 is 16 residues. DNA for the CDR3: TGTGCCAGCAGTTTATCTAGCGGGGGCTCCTACAATGAGCAGTTCTTC. Amino acid sequence: CASSLSSGGSYNEQFF.

This chain uses TRBV5-1 with TRBJ2-1; 9 nucleotides match TRBD2. Germline V gene data show CDR1 as SGHRS and CDR2 as YFSETQ. CDR3 length: 15 amino acids. J lost 7 bases, V lost 4 bases, and 9 bases had no gene match. CDR3 bases: TGCGCCAGCAGCCCGGCGGGGGGGCCAGGTAATGAGCAGTTCTTC. Translating it yields CASSPAGGPGNEQFF.

The J gene is TRBJ1-1, the V gene TRBV11-2; perhaps TRBD1 as D (6 bases). CDR1 and CDR2 (germline): SGHAT, FQNNGV. The length of the CDR3 is 17 residues. V gave up 0 bases and J gave up 0 bases, with 14 bases separating them. The CDR3 loop is CASSLEDRWLMNTEAFF. In DNA form, the CDR3 reads TGTGCCAGCAGCTTAGAAGACAGGTGGTTAATGAACACTGAAGCTTTCTTT.

The gene calls are TRBV21-1 and TRBJ1-1. TRBV21-1 is given as a pseudogene. This CDR3 region has 19 residues. The CDR3 here is CASSKKMTGFGEWNTEAFF. The CDR3 DNA follows: TGTGCCAGCAGCAAAAAAATGACGGGTTTTGGGGAGTGGAACACTGAAGCTTTCTTT.

The V and J genes are TRBV5-1 and TRBJ2-1, with D perhaps TRBD1 (5 bases). The CDR3 covers 15 residues. V lost 0 bases, J lost 2 bases, and 9 bases lay in between. Germline loops: CDR1 SGHRS, CDR2 YFSETQ. In DNA, the CDR3 is TGCGCCAGCAGCTTGGCGACAGTTACCTACAATGAGCAGTTCTTC. It yields the protein CASSLATVTYNEQFF.

The J gene is TRBJ2-2, the V gene TRBV29-1; 7 bases match TRBD1. Germline lookup yields CDR1 SQVTM and CDR2 ANQGSEA. The CDR3 runs to 16 residues. With 6 bases clipped from V and 5 bases from J, the junction kept 15 bases outside the gene matches. The CDR3 protein is CSVPTEGAGDTGELFF. DNA of the CDR3: TGCAGCGTCCCCACCGAGGGGGCAGGGGATACCGGGGAGCTGTTTTTT.

The chain couples TRBV19 to TRBJ1-5; D is perhaps TRBD1 (5 bases). This CDR3 spans 15 amino acids. Trimming removed 0 bases at V and 7 bases at J, with 13 bases between. The germline V gene has CDR1 LNHDA and CDR2 SQIVND (reference sequence). The CDR3 bases are TGTGCCAGTAGTATAGATGCAATTTCAGGGCAGCCCCAGCATTTT. This sequence encodes CASSIDAISGQPQHF. The whole variable domain, filled in from reference TRBV19 and TRBJ1-5, reads DGGITQSPKYLFRKEGQNVTLSCEQNLNHDAMYWYRQDPGQGLRLIYYSQIVNDFQKGDIAEGYSVSREKKESFPLTVTSAQKNPTAFYLCASSIDAISGQPQHFGDGTRLSIL.

The sample holds one count of this clone. This chain links TRBV5-6 with TRBJ2-3, with D uncertain. This CDR3 has 12 amino acids. CDR1 is SGHDT, CDR2 YYEEEE, per germline. V lost 3 bases and J lost 5, with 7 bases in between. CDR3 region: CASSSLGDTQYF. As DNA, the CDR3 is TGTGCCAGCAGCTCACTCGGAGATACGCAGTATTTT.

This chain connects TRBV2 to TRBJ2-7, with TRBD1 matching 9 bases. V lost 6 bases, J lost 2 bases, and 5 bases stayed unmatched. Germline V gives CDR1 SNHLY, CDR2 FYNNEI. The CDR3 extends over 14 amino acids. CDR3 sequence reads: CASRHRDRAYEQYF. The CDR3, as DNA: TGTGCCAGCAGACACCGGGACAGGGCCTACGAGCAGTACTTC.